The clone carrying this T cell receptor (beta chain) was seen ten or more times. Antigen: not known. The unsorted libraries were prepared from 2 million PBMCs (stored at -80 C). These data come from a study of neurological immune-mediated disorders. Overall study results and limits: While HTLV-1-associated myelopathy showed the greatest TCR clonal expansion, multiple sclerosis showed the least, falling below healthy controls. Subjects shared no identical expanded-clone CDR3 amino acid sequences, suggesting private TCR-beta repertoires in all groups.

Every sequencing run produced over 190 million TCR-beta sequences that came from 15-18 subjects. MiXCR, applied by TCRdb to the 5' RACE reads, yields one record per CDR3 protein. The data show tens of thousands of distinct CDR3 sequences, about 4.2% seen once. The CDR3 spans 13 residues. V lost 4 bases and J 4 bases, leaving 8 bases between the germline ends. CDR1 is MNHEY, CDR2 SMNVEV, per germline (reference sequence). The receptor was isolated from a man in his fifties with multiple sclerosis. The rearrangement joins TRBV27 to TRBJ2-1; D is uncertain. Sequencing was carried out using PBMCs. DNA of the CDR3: TGTGCCAGCAGTTCAGATCAGTACAATGAGCAGTTCTTC. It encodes CASSSDQYNEQFF.